The clone carrying this TCR beta chain is labeled as medium-sized (0.01 to 0.1%). Its antigen is unidentified. Since the library was made to target alpha chains, this beta chain is a stray read and its abundance is not meaningful. The data are from a study of spatial heterogeneity in lung cancer. Study-level findings and limits: Mutation counts in tumors were tracked by counts of expanded intratumoral alpha and beta TCRs.

Germline CDR1 and CDR2: MNHEY and SVGAGI. The length of the CDR3 is 14 residues. Between the trimmed V and J ends, which lost 2 bases and 3 bases, there was a span of 10 bases. Every cDNA TCR molecule received its own unique molecular identifier. TCRdb re-analysed the 5' RACE reads in MiXCR, keeping a single row per CDR3 protein. The sample has about 15,000 distinct CDR3 sequences, roughly 6% seen once; the top ten hold approximately 6.2%. Time point in this sample: sample taken at primary tumor resection. Sequencing covered unsorted whole RNA taken from tumor, nontumor lung or frozen PBMC. The source is a male donor with early-stage non-small cell lung cancer. This chain connects TRBV6-5 to TRBJ1-2; D is perhaps TRBD1 (5 bases). The sequencing here drew on lung tumor tissue, taken at surgery. The CDR3 DNA sequence: TGTGCCAGCAGTTACGTAGACAGTGACTATGGCTACACCTTC. It codes for CASSYVDSDYGYTF.